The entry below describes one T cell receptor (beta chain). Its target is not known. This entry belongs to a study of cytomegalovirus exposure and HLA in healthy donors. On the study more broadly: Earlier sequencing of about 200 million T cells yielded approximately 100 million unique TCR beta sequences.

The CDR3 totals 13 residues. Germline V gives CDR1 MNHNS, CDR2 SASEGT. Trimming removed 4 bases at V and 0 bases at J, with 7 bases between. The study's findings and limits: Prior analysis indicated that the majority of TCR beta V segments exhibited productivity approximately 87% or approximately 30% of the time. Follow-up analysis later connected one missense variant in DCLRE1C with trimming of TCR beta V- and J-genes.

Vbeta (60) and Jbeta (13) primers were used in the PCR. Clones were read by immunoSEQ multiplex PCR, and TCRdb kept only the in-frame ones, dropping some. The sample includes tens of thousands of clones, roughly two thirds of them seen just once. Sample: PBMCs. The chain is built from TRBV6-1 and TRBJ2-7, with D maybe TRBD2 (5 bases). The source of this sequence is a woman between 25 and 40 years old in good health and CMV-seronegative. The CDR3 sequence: CASSVGSSYEQYF. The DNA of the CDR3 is TGTGCCAGCAGTGTAGGGAGCTCCTACGAGCAGTACTTC.